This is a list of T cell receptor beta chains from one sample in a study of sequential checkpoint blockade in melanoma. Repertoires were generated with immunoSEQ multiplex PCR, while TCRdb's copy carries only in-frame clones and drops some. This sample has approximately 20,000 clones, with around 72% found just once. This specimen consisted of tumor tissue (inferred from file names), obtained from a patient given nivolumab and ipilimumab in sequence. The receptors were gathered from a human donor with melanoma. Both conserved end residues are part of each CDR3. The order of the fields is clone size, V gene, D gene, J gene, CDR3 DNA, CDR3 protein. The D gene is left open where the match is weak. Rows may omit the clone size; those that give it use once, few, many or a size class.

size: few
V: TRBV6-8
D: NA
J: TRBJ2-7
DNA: TGTGCCAGCAGTTACCTCGGGGCTTACGAGCAGTACTTC
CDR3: CASSYLGAYEQYF

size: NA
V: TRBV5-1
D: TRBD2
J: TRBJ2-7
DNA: TGCGCCAGCAGCTTGGCCGGACTAGCACACGAGCAGTACTTC
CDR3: CASSLAGLAHEQYF

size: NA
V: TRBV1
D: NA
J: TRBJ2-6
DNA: TGCGCCAGCAGCCAAGATCGAAGTGCGGGGGCCAACGTCCTGACTTTC
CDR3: CASSQDRSAGANVLTF

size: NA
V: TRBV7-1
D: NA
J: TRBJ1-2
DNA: TGTGCCAGCAGCTGGGGTAGCAGCAGGGGCTACACCTTC
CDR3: CASSWGSSRGYTF

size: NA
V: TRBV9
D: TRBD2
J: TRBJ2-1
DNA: TGTGCCAGCAGCGTAGAACTAGCGGGGATATATGAGCAGTTCTTC
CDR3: CASSVELAGIYEQFF

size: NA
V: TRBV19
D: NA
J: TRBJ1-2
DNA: TGTGCCAGTAGTATAGTTGCCAGGGAGAATGGCTACACCTTC
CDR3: CASSIVARENGYTF

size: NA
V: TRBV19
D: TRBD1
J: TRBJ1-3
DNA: TGTGCCATCGGACAGGGGGCCGGGGGAAACACCATATATTTT
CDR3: CAIGQGAGGNTIYF

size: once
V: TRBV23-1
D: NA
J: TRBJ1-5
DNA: TGCGCCAGCATTCCAGGTGGGGGGGCACAGCCCCAGCATTTT
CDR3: CASIPGGGAQPQHF

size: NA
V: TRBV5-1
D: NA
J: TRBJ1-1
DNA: TGCGCCAGCAGCTGGGGGGGCCAGGGATCTGAAGCTTTCTTT
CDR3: CASSWGGQGSEAFF

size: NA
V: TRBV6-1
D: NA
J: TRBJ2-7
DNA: TGTGCCAGCAGTGAAGCCCCTCAACAGAACTACGAGCAGTACTTC
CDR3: CASSEAPQQNYEQYF

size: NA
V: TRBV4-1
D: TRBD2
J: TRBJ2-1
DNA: TGCGCCAGCAGCCAAGGCCCTAGCGGGAGCTCCTACAATGAGCAGTTCTTC
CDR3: CASSQGPSGSSYNEQFF

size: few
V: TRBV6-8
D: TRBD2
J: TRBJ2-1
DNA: TGTGCCAGCAGAACCTCTAGCGGTGAGCAGTTCTTC
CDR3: CASRTSSGEQFF

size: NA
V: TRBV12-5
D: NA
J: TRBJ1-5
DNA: TGTGCTAGTGCCCCCGTCAACAGGGATTATAGCAATCAGCCCCAGCATTTT
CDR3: CASAPVNRDYSNQPQHF

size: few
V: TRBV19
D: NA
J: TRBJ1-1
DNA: TGTGCCAGTAGAGTAATAGGGATGAACACTGAAGCTTTCTTT
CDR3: CASRVIGMNTEAFF

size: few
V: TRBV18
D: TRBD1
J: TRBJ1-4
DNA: TGTGCCAGCTCACCAAGCAGGGGGCGCGGAGAAAAACTGTTTTTT
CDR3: CASSPSRGRGEKLFF

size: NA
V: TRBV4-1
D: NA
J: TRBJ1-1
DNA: TGCGCCAGCAGCCAAGACAGGCCACCGAACACTGAAGCTTTCTTT
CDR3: CASSQDRPPNTEAFF

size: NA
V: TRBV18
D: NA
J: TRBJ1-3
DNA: TGTGCCAGCTCACCGGGGACCTCTGGAAACACCATATATTTT
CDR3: CASSPGTSGNTIYF

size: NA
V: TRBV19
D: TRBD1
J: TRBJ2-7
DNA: TGTGCCAGTAGCGACAGGGGTCTAGCCTACGAGCAGTACTTC
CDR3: CASSDRGLAYEQYF

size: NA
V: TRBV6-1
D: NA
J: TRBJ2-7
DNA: TGTGCCAGCAGTGAAGGTCCAGGGGAGGTCGACGAGCAGTACTTC
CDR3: CASSEGPGEVDEQYF

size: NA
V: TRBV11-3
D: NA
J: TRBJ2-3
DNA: TGTGCCAGCAGCACGCAGGGTTCTAGCACAGATACGCAGTATTTT
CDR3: CASSTQGSSTDTQYF

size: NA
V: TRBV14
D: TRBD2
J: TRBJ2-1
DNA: TGTGCCAGCAGCCACTTAGCGGGCGATCGGGCCAATGAGCAGTTCTTC
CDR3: CASSHLAGDRANEQFF

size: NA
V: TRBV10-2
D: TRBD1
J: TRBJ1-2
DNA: TGCGCCATCAGTGAAAGCGCAGGGGGCGTGGATGGCTACACCTTC
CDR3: CAISESAGGVDGYTF

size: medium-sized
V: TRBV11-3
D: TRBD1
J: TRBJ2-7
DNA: TGTGCCAGCAGCCCCGAGGACAGGGGGAACTACGAGCAGTACTTC
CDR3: CASSPEDRGNYEQYF

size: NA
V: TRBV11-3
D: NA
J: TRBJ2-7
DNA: TGTGCCAGCAGCTTCAGGGGTCCCCTAGTTGAGCAGTACTTC
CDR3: CASSFRGPLVEQYF

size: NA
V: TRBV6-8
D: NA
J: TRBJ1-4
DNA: TGTGCCAGCAGTAGGACAGTCGGAGGGCTTAATGAAAAACTGTTTTTT
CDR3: CASSRTVGGLNEKLFF

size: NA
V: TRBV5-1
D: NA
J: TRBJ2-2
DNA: TGCGCCAGCAAGACTCGGACAGACACCGGGGAGCTGTTTTTT
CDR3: CASKTRTDTGELFF

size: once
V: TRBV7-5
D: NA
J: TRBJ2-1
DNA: TGTGCCAGCAGCCAAGGCCAGGGGGCAAATGAGCAGTTCTTC
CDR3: CASSQGQGANEQFF

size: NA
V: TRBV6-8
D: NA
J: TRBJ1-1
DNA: TGTGCCAGCAGTGTCGGGGCAGGGCAAGTAGCTTTCTTT
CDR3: CASSVGAGQVAFF

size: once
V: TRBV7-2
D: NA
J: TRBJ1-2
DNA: TGTGCCAGCAGCTCCTCGGGACAAGGATGGACCGGTACCTTC
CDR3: CASSSSGQGWTGTF

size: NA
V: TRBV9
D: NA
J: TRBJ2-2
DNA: TGTGCCAGCAGCCCCAGCGGGTTGGAGCTGTTTTTT
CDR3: CASSPSGLELFF

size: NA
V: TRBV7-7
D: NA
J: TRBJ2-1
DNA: TGTGCTAGCAGCTTCGGGACCAACTACAATGAGCAGTTCTTC
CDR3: CASSFGTNYNEQFF

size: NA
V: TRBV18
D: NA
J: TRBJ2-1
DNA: TGTGCCAGCTCACCTAAAGGGGGGAACAATGAGCAGTTCTTC
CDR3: CASSPKGGNNEQFF

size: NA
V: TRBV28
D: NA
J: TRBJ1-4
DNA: TGTGCCAGCAGGGGGTTGAAGGGTAATGAAAAACTGTTTTTT
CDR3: CASRGLKGNEKLFF

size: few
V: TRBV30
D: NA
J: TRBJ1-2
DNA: TGTGCCTGGATGGGGGACGGAACTAACTATGGCTACACCTTC
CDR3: CAWMGDGTNYGYTF

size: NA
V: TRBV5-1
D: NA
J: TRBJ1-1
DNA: TGCGCCAGCAGCTTGGGTGGGGCCCGTGGCACTGAAGCTTTCTTT
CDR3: CASSLGGARGTEAFF

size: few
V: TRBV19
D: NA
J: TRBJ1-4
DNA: TGTGCCAGCAGGTTCAGGGAGGTTAATGAAAAACTGTTTTTT
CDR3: CASRFREVNEKLFF

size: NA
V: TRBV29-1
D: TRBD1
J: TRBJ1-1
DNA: TGCAGCGTTGATACCCTGGACAGGGGGGGCACTGAAGCTTTCTTT
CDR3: CSVDTLDRGGTEAFF

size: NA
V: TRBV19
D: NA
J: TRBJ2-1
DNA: TGTGCCAGTAGGGATAGCCCAGGTTACAATGAGCAGTTCTTC
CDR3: CASRDSPGYNEQFF

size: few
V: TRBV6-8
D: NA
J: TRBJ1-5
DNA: TGTGCCAGCAGTGGGTCTTATAGCAATCAGCCCCAGCATTTT
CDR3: CASSGSYSNQPQHF